Listed here are 2 T cell receptor beta chains from one sample, sequenced in a study of beta chain features in type 1 diabetes. Reverse transcribing all isolated RNA meant expressed TCRB transcripts were sequenced. Assay: immunoSEQ multiplex PCR; the TCRdb copy retains only in-frame clones and omits some. The repertoire holds 400,000 to 600,000 clones, with 30% as singletons. The sequenced material came from naive CD4+ T cells from blood. Receptors were obtained from a man aged 18 to 29 in good health.

The chain employs TRBV19 and TRBJ2-5; D not certain. Deletions cut 3 bases from V and 5 bases from J, with 13 bases between. Germline lookup yields CDR1 LNHDA and CDR2 SQIVND (reference sequence). The CDR3 has 14 amino acids. This CDR3 reads CASSMGSPGETQYF. CDR3 DNA sequence: TGTGCCAGTAGTATGGGGTCACCGGGTGAGACCCAGTACTTC.

This rearrangement joins TRBV5-1 to TRBJ2-1, with 9 positions matching TRBD2. CDR3 length: 13 amino acids. Germline-derived CDR1 and CDR2 are SGHRS and YFSETQ. V lost 2 bases, J lost 8 bases, and 2 bases stayed unmatched. CDR3 DNA: TGCGCCAGCAGCTTACTAGCGGGCGATGAGCAGTTCTTC. Protein product: CASSLLAGDEQFF.